Below, one T cell receptor (beta chain) is given with its context. Antigen: not known. This specimen belongs to a study of OX40 agonist ivuxolimab in advanced cancers. Whole-study context: Patients were given ivuxolimab, an antibody that agonizes OX40 (CD134). Participants, roughly 81% male, averaged around 60 years of age, ranging from roughly 23 to 80. Two cutaneous melanoma patients and one hepatocellular carcinoma patient, three in all, had partial responses.

Using immunoSEQ multiplex PCR, the repertoire was profiled, and TCRdb retains in-frame clones only, with some absent. The sample shows roughly 92,000 clones, more than 85% of them seen only once. Study results and limitations: Relative to CD4+ cells, CD8+ T cells on average had more expanded clones.

This CDR3 spans 11 amino acids. The ends were cut back, 3 bases at V and 2 bases at J, with 2 bases in the middle. Germline V gene data show CDR1 as LNHNV and CDR2 as YYDKDF (reference sequence). The chain is built from TRBV15 and TRBJ2-7; no definite D call. The sequence derives from an adult with an advanced solid tumor such as melanoma, head and neck, liver or kidney cancer. Sequences were derived from CD4+ or CD8+ T cells sorted from blood, sampled in a trial of the OX40 agonist ivuxolimab. The DNA of the CDR3 is TGTGCCACCAGCAGTACCTACGAGCAGTACTTC. Translating gives CATSSTYEQYF.